Listed below are T cell receptor beta chains from one sample, sequenced in a study of response to subunit inactivated influenza vaccine. TCRdb reprocessed the RT-PCR reads via MiXCR and lists one record per CDR3 protein. The profile covers 800,000 or so distinct CDR3 sequences, with roughly 20% appearing a single time and approximately 10% taken by the ten largest. The source was PBMCs from blood, collected 5 to 6 days after vaccination. The receptors were sampled from a middle-aged man who received an inactivated influenza vaccine. CDR3s include the opening cysteine and the closing phenylalanine or tryptophan. The order of the fields is CDR3 length, V gene, J gene, D gene, clone size, CDR3 protein, CDR3 DNA. D genes are given only for firm matches. Some rows mark clone size as missing; the rest say once, few, many or name a class of expanded clone.

14	TRBV12-3/TRBV12-4	TRBJ2-7	TRBD1	few	CASSKGTGTYEQYF	TGTGCCAGCAGTAAAGGGACAGGCACCTACGAGCAGTACTTC
17	TRBV5-6	TRBJ2-7	TRBD1	NA	CASSGPGQGALYYEQYF	TGTGCCAGCAGCGGACCGGGACAGGGGGCTCTCTACTACGAGCAGTACTTC
16	TRBV5-1	TRBJ2-1	TRBD2	NA	CASSFLRTSGTNEHFF	TGCGCCAGCAGCTTCCTCCGGACTAGCGGGACCAATGAGCACTTCTTC
15	TRBV6-1	TRBJ2-5	NA	NA	CASSILPGFKETQYF	TGTGCCAGCAGTATCCTGCCGGGATTCAAAGAGACCCAGTACTTC
19	TRBV11-2	TRBJ1-2	TRBD1	NA	CASSLVGGDRGPLRYGYTF	TGTGCCAGCAGCTTAGTGGGGGGGGACAGGGGGCCCTTGAGGTATGGCTACACCTTC
16	TRBV7-9	TRBJ2-2	NA	few	CASSPLGSANTGELFF	TGTGCCAGCAGCCCCCTCGGTAGCGCGAACACCGGGGAGCTGTTTTTT
14	TRBV7-8	TRBJ2-5	NA	NA	CASSRRSGQETQYF	TGTGCCAGCAGCCGCCGCTCGGGTCAAGAGACCCAGTACTTC
14	TRBV6-1	TRBJ1-4	NA	NA	CASSRDRWREKLFF	TGTGCCAGCAGCCGCGACAGGTGGCGAGAAAAACTGTTTTTT
13	TRBV29-1	TRBJ2-4	NA	few	CSVAGRAKNIQYF	TGCAGCGTTGCTGGGAGGGCCAAAAACATTCAGTACTTC
15	TRBV5-6	TRBJ1-5	NA	few	CASSIQGAPGQPQHF	TGTGCCAGCAGCATCCAGGGAGCCCCTGGTCAGCCCCAGCATTTT
17	TRBV11-2	TRBJ2-7	TRBD2	NA	CASSLGNSGSSFYEQYF	TGTGCCAGCAGCTTAGGTAATAGCGGGAGCTCCTTCTACGAGCAGTACTTC
19	TRBV11-1	TRBJ2-2	TRBD2	NA	CASSSTRTSGPSNTGELFF	TGTGCCAGCAGCTCCACCCGGACTAGCGGGCCCTCGAACACCGGGGAGCTGTTTTTT
13	TRBV20-1	TRBJ2-7	TRBD1	NA	CSAPTGGFYEQYF	TGCAGTGCTCCGACAGGGGGGTTCTACGAGCAGTACTTC
15	TRBV7-2	TRBJ2-7	TRBD1	NA	CASSTGQGTGYEQYF	TGTGCCAGCAGCACGGGACAGGGCACGGGCTACGAGCAGTACTTC
15	TRBV7-9	TRBJ2-7	NA	NA	CASSNAGTPASSGYF	TGTGCCAGCAGCAACGCCGGGACACCGGCTAGTTCAGGGTACTTC
16	TRBV10-3	TRBJ2-2	TRBD2	few	CAINKAGASNTGELFF	TGTGCCATCAATAAAGCGGGAGCCTCGAACACCGGGGAGCTGTTTTTT
15	TRBV5-6	TRBJ1-2	NA	NA	CASSPGPRTPYGYTF	TGTGCCAGCAGCCCCGGACCTCGAACCCCGTATGGCTACACCTTC
15	TRBV18	TRBJ2-3	NA	NA	CASSPYLPVTDTQYF	TGTGCCAGCTCACCTTACCTCCCGGTCACAGATACGCAGTATTTT
14	TRBV5-6	TRBJ2-4	NA	NA	CASSLGRPGNIQYF	TGTGCCAGCAGCTTGGGGCGACCAGGGAACATTCAGTACTTC
15	TRBV3-1	TRBJ2-5	TRBD2	NA	CASSQDGTSIETQYF	TGTGCCAGCAGCCAAGATGGGACTAGCATAGAGACCCAGTACTTC
15	TRBV11-2	TRBJ2-7	TRBD1	NA	CASSPWDRGWYEQYF	TGTGCCAGCAGCCCCTGGGACAGGGGATGGTACGAGCAGTACTTC
15	TRBV4-1	TRBJ2-7	NA	NA	CASSQDPSAWGEQYF	TGCGCCAGCAGCCAAGATCCCTCAGCTTGGGGCGAGCAGTACTTC
13	TRBV11-3	TRBJ2-1	NA	NA	CASSLDSRTEQFF	TGTGCCAGCAGCTTAGATTCGCGCACTGAGCAGTTCTTC
14	TRBV20-1	TRBJ1-2	NA	NA	CSARAGTLDYGYTF	TGCAGTGCTAGAGCCGGGACGTTAGACTATGGCTACACCTTC
15	TRBV10-1	TRBJ2-7	NA	NA	CASSESQVRPYEQYF	TGCGCCAGCAGTGAGTCTCAGGTGCGACCCTACGAGCAGTACTTC